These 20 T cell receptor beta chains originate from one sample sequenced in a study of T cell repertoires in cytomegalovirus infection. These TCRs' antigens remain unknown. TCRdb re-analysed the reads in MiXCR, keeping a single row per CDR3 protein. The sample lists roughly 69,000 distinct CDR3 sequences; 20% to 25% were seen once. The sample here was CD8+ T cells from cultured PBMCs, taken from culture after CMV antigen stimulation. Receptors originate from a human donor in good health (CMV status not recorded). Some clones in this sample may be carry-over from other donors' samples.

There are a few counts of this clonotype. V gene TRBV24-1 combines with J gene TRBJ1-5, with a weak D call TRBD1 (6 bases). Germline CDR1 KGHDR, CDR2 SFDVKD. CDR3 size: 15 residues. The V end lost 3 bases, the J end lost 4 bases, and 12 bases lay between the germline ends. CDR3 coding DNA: TGTGCCACCAGTGATGGTGGGACACCAAATCAGCCCCAGCATTTT. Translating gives CATSDGGTPNQPQHF.

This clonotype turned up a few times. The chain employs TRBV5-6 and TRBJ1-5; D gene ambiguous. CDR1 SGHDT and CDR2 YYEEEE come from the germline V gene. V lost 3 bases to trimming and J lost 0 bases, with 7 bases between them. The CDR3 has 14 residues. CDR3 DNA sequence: TGTGCCAGCAGCTGGCGGGGTAGCAATCAGCCCCAGCATTTT. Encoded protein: CASSWRGSNQPQHF.

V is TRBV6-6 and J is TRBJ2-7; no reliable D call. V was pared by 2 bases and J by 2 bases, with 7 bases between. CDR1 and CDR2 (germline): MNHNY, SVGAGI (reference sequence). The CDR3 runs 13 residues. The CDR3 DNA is TGTGCCAGCAGTTACAGCCCGACCTACGAGCAGTACTTC. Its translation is CASSYSPTYEQYF.

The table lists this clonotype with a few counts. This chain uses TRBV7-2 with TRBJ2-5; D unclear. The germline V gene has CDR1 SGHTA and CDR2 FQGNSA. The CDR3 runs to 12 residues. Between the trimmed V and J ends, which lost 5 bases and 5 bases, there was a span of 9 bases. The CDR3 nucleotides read TGTGCCAGCAGCGTATCGATGGAGACCCAGTACTTC. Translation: CASSVSMETQYF.

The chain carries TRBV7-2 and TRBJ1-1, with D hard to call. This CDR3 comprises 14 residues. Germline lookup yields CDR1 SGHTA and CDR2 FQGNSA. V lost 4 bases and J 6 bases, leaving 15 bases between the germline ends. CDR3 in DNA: TGTGCCAGCAGCTCAGTGGGGTCCGGATCTGAAGCTTTCTTT. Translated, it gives CASSSVGSGSEAFF.

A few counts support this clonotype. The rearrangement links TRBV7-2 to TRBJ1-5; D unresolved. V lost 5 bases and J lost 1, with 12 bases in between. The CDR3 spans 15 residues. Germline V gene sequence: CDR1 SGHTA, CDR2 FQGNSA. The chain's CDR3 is CASSLSGVSNQPQHF. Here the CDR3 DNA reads TGTGCCAGCAGCCTCAGCGGAGTGAGCAATCAGCCCCAGCATTTT.

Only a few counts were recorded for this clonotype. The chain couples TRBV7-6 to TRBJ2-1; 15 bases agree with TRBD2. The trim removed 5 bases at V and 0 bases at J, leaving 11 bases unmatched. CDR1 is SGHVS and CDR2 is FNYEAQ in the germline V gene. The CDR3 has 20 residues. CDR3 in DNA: TGTGCCAGCAGCGGACAACGGACTAGCGGGGGGGCCATCTCCTACAATGAGCAGTTCTTC. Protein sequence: CASSGQRTSGGAISYNEQFF.

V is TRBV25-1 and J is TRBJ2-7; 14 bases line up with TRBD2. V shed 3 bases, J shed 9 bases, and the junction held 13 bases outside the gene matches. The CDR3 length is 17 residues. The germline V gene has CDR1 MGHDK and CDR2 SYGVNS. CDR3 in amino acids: CASSELNTGTSGGVQYF. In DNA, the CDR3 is TGTGCCAGCAGTGAGTTAAATACCGGGACTAGCGGGGGAGTGCAGTACTTC.

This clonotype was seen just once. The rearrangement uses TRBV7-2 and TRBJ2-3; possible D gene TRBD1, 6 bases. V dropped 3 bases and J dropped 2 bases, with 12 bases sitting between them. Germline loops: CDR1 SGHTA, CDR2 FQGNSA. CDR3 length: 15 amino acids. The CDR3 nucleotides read TGTGCCAGCAGCTTGGGGGCCTTAATCACAGATACGCAGTATTTT. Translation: CASSLGALITDTQYF.

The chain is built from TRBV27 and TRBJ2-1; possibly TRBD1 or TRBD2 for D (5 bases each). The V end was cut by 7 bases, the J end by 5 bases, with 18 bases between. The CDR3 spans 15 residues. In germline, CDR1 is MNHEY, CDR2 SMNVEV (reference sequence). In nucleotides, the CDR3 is TGTGCCAGCACCCCACGGGGCAGGCTCGACAATGAGCAGTTCTTC. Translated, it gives CASTPRGRLDNEQFF.

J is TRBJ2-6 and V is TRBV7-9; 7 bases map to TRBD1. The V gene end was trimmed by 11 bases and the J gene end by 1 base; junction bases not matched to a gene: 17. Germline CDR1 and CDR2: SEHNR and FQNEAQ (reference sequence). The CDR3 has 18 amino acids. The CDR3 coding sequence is TGTGCCGCACCTGATTTCCGGGACAGCAGTTCTGGGGCCAACGTCCTGACTTTC. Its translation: CAAPDFRDSSSGANVLTF.

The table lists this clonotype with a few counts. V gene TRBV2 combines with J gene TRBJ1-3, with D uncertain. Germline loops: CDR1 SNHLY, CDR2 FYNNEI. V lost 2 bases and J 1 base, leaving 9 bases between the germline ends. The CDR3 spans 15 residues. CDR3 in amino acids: CASSENKGSGNTIYF. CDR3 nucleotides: TGTGCCAGCAGTGAAAATAAAGGGTCTGGAAACACCATATATTTT.

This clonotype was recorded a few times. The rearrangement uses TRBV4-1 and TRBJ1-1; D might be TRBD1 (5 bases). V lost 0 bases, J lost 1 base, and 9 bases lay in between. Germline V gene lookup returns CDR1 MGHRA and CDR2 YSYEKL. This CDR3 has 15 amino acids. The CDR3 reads CASSQERQRNTEAFF. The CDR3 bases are TGCGCCAGCAGCCAAGAGAGACAGAGGAACACTGAAGCTTTCTTT.

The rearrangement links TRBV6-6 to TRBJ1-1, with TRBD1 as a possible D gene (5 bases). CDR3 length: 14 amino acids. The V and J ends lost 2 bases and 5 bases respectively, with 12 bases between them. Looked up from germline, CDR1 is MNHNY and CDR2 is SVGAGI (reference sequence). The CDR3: CASSYRGARTEAFF. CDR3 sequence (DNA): TGTGCCAGCAGTTACAGAGGGGCGCGGACTGAAGCTTTCTTT.

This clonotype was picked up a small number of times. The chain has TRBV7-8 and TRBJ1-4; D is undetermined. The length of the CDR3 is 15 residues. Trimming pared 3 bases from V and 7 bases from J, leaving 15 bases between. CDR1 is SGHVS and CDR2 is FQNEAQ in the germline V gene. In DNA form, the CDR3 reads TGTGCCAGCAGCTTCGCCCCACTCGGAGGTGAAAAACTGTTTTTT. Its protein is CASSFAPLGGEKLFF.

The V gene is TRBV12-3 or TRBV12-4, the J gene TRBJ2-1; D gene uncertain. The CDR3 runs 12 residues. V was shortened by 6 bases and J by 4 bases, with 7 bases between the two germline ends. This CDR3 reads CASRPGYNEQFF. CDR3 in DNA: TGTGCCAGCAGACCCGGATACAATGAGCAGTTCTTC.

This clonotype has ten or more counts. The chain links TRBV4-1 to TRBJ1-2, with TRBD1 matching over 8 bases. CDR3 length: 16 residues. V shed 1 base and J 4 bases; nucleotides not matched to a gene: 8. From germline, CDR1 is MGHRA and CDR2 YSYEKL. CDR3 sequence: CASSQAPGQDPYGYTF. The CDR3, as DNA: TGCGCCAGCAGCCAAGCACCGGGACAGGACCCCTATGGCTACACCTTC.

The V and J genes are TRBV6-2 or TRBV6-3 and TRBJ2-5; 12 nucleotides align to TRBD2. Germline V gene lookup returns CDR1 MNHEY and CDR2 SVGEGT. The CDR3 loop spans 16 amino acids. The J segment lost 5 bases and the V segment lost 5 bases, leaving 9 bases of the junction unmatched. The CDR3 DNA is TGTGCCAGCAGTACTCGACTAGCGGGAGTATTGGAGACCCAGTACTTC. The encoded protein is CASSTRLAGVLETQYF.

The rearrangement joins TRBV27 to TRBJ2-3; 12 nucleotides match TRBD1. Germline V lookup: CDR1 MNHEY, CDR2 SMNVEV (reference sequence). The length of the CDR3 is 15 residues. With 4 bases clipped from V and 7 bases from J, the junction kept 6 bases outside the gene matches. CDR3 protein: CASSSPGQGAHTQYF. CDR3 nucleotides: TGTGCCAGCAGTTCACCGGGACAGGGGGCACATACGCAGTATTTT.

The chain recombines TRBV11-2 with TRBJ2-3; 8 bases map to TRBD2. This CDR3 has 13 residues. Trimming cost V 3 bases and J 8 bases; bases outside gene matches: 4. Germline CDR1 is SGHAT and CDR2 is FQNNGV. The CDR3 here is CASSLRGEGTQYF. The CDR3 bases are TGTGCCAGCAGCTTGCGGGGGGAAGGTACGCAGTATTTT.